This is a list of T cell receptor beta chains from one sample in a study of technical replicates of blood from a handful of donors. The repertoire was sequenced with immunoSEQ multiplex PCR; TCRdb's copy has only in-frame clones and lacks some. The sample lists some 96,000 clones; nearly 97% were seen once. Sequences were obtained from T cells isolated from PBMCs. Receptors originate from a human donor in good health. CDR3s include the opening cysteine and the closing phenylalanine or tryptophan. Fields, in order: clone size, J gene, D gene, V gene, CDR3 protein, CDR3 DNA. D genes are given only for firm matches. Size tells how often a clone was seen (once, few, many) or the class of an expanded clone, and some rows leave it out.

once TRBJ2-1 TRBD2 TRBV5-1 CASSPLPGLAGGPHEQFF TGCGCCAGCAGTCCCCTCCCGGGACTAGCGGGAGGGCCACATGAGCAGTTCTTC
once TRBJ2-5 TRBD1 TRBV5-1 CASSLARDSKKETQYF TGCGCCAGCAGCTTGGCCCGGGACAGCAAAAAAGAGACCCAGTACTTC
NA TRBJ2-1 TRBD1 TRBV29-1 CSVQDRVAYNEQFF TGCAGCGTTCAAGACAGGGTTGCCTACAATGAGCAGTTCTTC
NA TRBJ1-6 NA TRBV18 CASSLAGTLNNSPLHF TGTGCCAGCTCACTAGCCGGGACACTTAATAATTCACCCCTCCACTTT
NA TRBJ2-1 NA TRBV14 CASSQDLASEQFF TGTGCCAGCAGCCAAGACCTAGCATCTGAGCAGTTCTTC
NA TRBJ2-5 TRBD2 TRBV25-1 CASSARGGRETQYF TGTGCCAGCAGTGCCCGGGGGGGCCGTGAGACCCAGTACTTC
once TRBJ2-1 TRBD2 TRBV25-1 CASSEYFGGGDEQFF TGTGCCAGCAGTGAATACTTCGGGGGGGGCGATGAGCAGTTCTTC
NA TRBJ2-1 NA TRBV5-5 CASSLEPSTGGSNEQFF TGTGCCAGCAGCTTGGAACCTAGCACCGGAGGTAGCAATGAGCAGTTCTTC
NA TRBJ2-2 NA TRBV28 CASSTNTGELFF TGTGCCAGCAGCACGAACACCGGGGAGCTGTTTTTT
NA TRBJ1-1 TRBD1 TRBV5-5 CASSLETLGTGSDTEAFF TGTGCCAGCAGCTTGGAAACTCTTGGGACAGGGTCGGACACTGAAGCTTTCTTT
once TRBJ2-7 NA TRBV4-1 CASSQPRDRLTFEQYF TGCGCCAGCAGCCAACCCAGAGACAGGTTAACCTTCGAGCAGTACTTC
NA TRBJ2-5 TRBD1 TRBV5-1 CASRLPTGGGETQYF TGCGCCAGCAGACTCCCGACAGGGGGCGGAGAGACCCAGTACTTC
NA TRBJ2-2 TRBD2 TRBV4-2 CASSQDRGAGGSLGELFF TGTGCCAGCAGCCAAGATCGGGGCGCGGGGGGAAGCCTAGGGGAGCTGTTTTTT
NA TRBJ1-2 TRBD1 TRBV30 CAWSSGQGVHGYTF TGTGCCTGGAGTTCGGGACAGGGGGTCCATGGCTACACCTTC
once TRBJ2-1 TRBD2 TRBV7-9 CASSLGLAETSEQFF TGTGCCAGCAGCCTAGGACTAGCGGAAACAAGTGAGCAGTTCTTC
NA TRBJ1-2 NA TRBV19 CASRGGSYGYTF TGTGCCAGTCGAGGCGGAAGCTATGGCTACACCTTC
NA TRBJ2-2 NA TRBV6-6 CAVGRTGELFF TGTGCCGTGGGGCGGACCGGGGAGCTGTTTTTT
NA TRBJ2-5 NA TRBV5-6 CASSAGNVWETQYF TGTGCCAGCAGCGCCGGGAATGTTTGGGAGACCCAGTACTTC
NA TRBJ2-7 TRBD1 TRBV29-1 CSVATGDSYEQYF TGCAGCGTTGCGACAGGGGATTCCTACGAGCAGTACTTC
NA TRBJ2-7 TRBD2 TRBV10-3 CAIRGLAGVDEQYF TGTGCCATCAGAGGACTAGCGGGAGTAGACGAGCAGTACTTC
NA TRBJ2-2 TRBD1 TRBV27 CASSRDRGSAGELFF TGTGCCAGCAGCCGGGACAGGGGTTCCGCCGGGGAGCTGTTTTTT
NA TRBJ2-1 NA TRBV15 CATSSRGRLGEQFF TGTGCCACCAGCTCCAGGGGTCGGTTGGGCGAGCAGTTCTTC
NA TRBJ1-2 NA TRBV5-1 CASSLAGGSQGYTF TGCGCCAGCAGCTTGGCTGGAGGGTCGCAAGGCTACACCTTC
NA TRBJ2-7 TRBD2 TRBV7-9 CASTLLAGAFHQQYF TGTGCCAGCACCCTTCTAGCGGGGGCCTTTCACCAGCAGTACTTC
NA TRBJ2-3 NA TRBV6-1 CASSSSELGTDTQYF TGTGCCAGCAGTTCTAGCGAACTCGGCACAGATACGCAGTATTTT